This T cell receptor (beta chain) was captured in a study of blood T cells in healthy people across ages. There are 15 residues in the CDR3. V was clipped by 0 bases and J by 0 bases, with 9 bases between them. CDR1 and CDR2 from the germline V gene are DFQATT and SNEGSKA (reference sequence). As concerns this clonotype: Its antigen remains unidentified.

Points from the study as a whole: Older age went with lower TCR beta diversity per million T cells, in a roughly linear way.

Then a second PCR, running roughly 7 to 11 cycles, was carried out with a sample-barcoded 5' primer and a J-beta primer mix. In TCRdb, the 5' RACE reads were re-called with MiXCR into one record per CDR3 protein. This table holds hundreds of thousands of distinct CDR3 sequences, under 80% found once. There were healthy Caucasian individuals from Russia, aged roughly 6 to 100, serving as donors. The sequence derives from a young man in good health. The genes are TRBV20-1 and TRBJ2-1; D remains ambiguous. The source material was blood. The CDR3 nucleotides read TGCAGTGCTAGAGATTATCGATCCTCCTACAATGAGCAGTTCTTC. This encodes CSARDYRSSYNEQFF.